The sequence of this T cell receptor beta chain was determined in a study of blood T cell repertoires in COVID-19. Study context: The study drew acute and convalescent COVID-19 samples from the United States, Italy and Spain. In each case, the material was cDNA or gDNA derived from T cells, B-cell-depleted T cells, or PBMCs.

With V trimmed by 0 bases and J by 7 bases, 9 bases remained unmatched. Per germline, CDR1 SGHRS and CDR2 YFSETQ. The length of the CDR3 is 16 residues. A Seattle source enrolled patients during active infection and followed them longitudinally. The authors' processing: Estimation of nucleated cell counts relied on the amplification of reference gene primers. Sequencing was performed with immunoSEQ multiplex PCR; in TCRdb, only in-frame clones are kept and a portion is missing. The V and J calls and clone size come from that table; D and trimming were worked out from the DNA. The data show fewer than 350,000 clones, roughly 90% seen once.

The source is a woman under 40 with COVID-19, enrolled during active disease. The chain links TRBV5-1 to TRBJ2-5; 10 bases are shared with TRBD2. The sequenced sample was peripheral blood. CDR3 amino acids: CASSLASGGQSGTQYF. DNA of the CDR3: TGCGCCAGCAGCTTGGCTAGCGGGGGCCAATCGGGGACCCAGTACTTC.